This record concerns one T cell receptor beta chain sequence. This sample is part of a study of cytomegalovirus exposure and HLA in healthy donors. Researchers ran the PCR with 60 Vbeta and 13 Jbeta primers. Repertoires were generated with immunoSEQ multiplex PCR, while TCRdb's copy carries only in-frame clones and drops some. The sample lists tens of thousands of clones; 81% were seen once. The length of the CDR3 is 15 residues. The V end lost 4 bases, the J end lost 2 bases, and 12 bases lay between the germline ends. The sequencing input was PBMCs. The origin of this receptor is a human donor in good health. The genes are TRBV5-3 and TRBJ2-2; D may be TRBD1 (5 bases). TRBV5-3 is filed as an ORF, its function uncertain. CDR3 in DNA: TGTGCCAGAAGCCTGGGGCGGTTAAACACCGGGGAGCTGTTTTTT. This translates into CARSLGRLNTGELFF.